The 4 T cell receptor beta chains below were found in one sample sequenced in a study of radiation and T cells in renal cell carcinoma. Regarding time point: blood 4 weeks post-SBRT, at nephrectomy. This sample's treatment: 15 Gy SBRT to primary tumor, nephrectomy 4 weeks later. Repertoires were generated with immunoSEQ multiplex PCR, while TCRdb's copy carries only in-frame clones and drops some. Counted here are around 100,000 clones, around 83% occurring once; the ten biggest clones make up around 7.9%. The sample was blood, taken from a patient whose treatment included radiotherapy and nephrectomy. Source of these receptors: a man in his 60s with renal cell carcinoma.

The CDR3 nucleotides are TGTGCCAGCAGCTTAGCGGGAGAGACCTACGAGCAGTACTTC. It translates to CASSLAGETYEQYF. This sequence joins TRBV11-2 and TRBJ2-7, with a weak D call TRBD2 (6 bases). Germline CDR1 SGHAT, CDR2 FQNNGV. The length of the CDR3 is 14 residues. The ends were cut back, 1 base at V and 2 bases at J, with 9 bases in the middle.

This chain links TRBV5-1 with TRBJ2-1, with TRBD2 identical over 9 bases. The V gene end was trimmed by 1 base and the J gene end by 2 bases; junction bases not matched to a gene: 4. The CDR3 has 16 amino acids. From germline, CDR1 is SGHRS and CDR2 YFSETQ. The CDR3 DNA reads TGCGCCAGCAGCTTGCGGACTAGCGCGGCCTACAATGAGCAGTTCTTC. Protein product: CASSLRTSAAYNEQFF.

This clone was recorded once. The chain combines TRBV9 with TRBJ1-1; D perhaps matches TRBD1 (5 bases). V was shortened by 1 base and J by 8 bases, with 18 bases between the two germline ends. Per germline, CDR1 SGDLS and CDR2 YYNGEE. The CDR3 runs to 15 residues. CDR3 DNA: TGTGCCAGCAGCGTAAGCCCCAGGGACCACGACGAAGCTTTCTTT. The encoded protein is CASSVSPRDHDEAFF.

This clone came up once. V usage is TRBV7-2 and J usage is TRBJ1-5; D is ambiguous. The CDR3 is made up of 15 amino acids. CDR1 and CDR2 (germline): SGHTA, FQGNSA. V was shortened by 1 base and J by 2 bases, with 9 bases between the two germline ends. CDR3 nucleotides: TGTGCCAGCAGCTTAGTATCAGGTCGCAATCAGCCCCAGCATTTT. Its protein is CASSLVSGRNQPQHF.